This T cell receptor beta chain is drawn from a study of blood T cell repertoires in COVID-19. As for the study in general: The samples span acute and convalescent COVID-19 from the United States, Italy and Spain. PBMCs, B-cell-depleted T cells, or T cells were the source of the cDNA or gDNA that made up the material.

This clone showed up just once. Because the CDR3's place on the DNA is in doubt, the DNA is left out and the CDR3 is given as listed by TCRdb. The CDR3 numbers 15 amino acids, ends counted. Germline V CDR1 and CDR2: SNHLY, FYNNEI. Original processing methods: Amplification of reference gene primers provided the estimated nucleated cell counts. Sequencing was performed with immunoSEQ multiplex PCR; in TCRdb, only in-frame clones are kept and a portion is missing. V and J calls and clone size come straight from that table; D and trimming were deduced from the DNA. The sample shows approximately 230,000 clones, about 86% of them seen only once.

Sequencing was performed on peripheral blood. This receptor was identified in a man older than 75 with acute or convalescent COVID-19. V is TRBV2 and J is TRBJ1-5; the table names TRBD1, a call not compared with the DNA. The CDR3 is CASRMTGGSISPSIF.